This T cell receptor (beta chain) was profiled in a study of cytomegalovirus exposure and HLA in healthy donors. In the study overall: A prior analysis found 117 million unique TCR beta sequences from around 200 million T cells.

The study, taken as a whole, reports: Cytomegalovirus status, reportedly, was diagnosed with high specificity and sensitivity by the classifier. Relative to the approximately 670-donor mean, N-insertions were reportedly fewer in an Asian-associated ancestry cluster in a later analysis. The study recorded 164 TCR beta chains that were cytomegalovirus-associated.

Germline values: CDR1 SGDLS, CDR2 YYNGEE. The trim removed 0 bases at V and 3 bases at J, leaving 0 bases unmatched. The CDR3 totals 14 residues. Turning to this clone: What it recognizes is unknown.

The PCR employed 60 Vbeta primers together with 13 Jbeta primers. Only in-frame clones appear in the TCRdb table, and some are missing; sequencing was by immunoSEQ multiplex PCR. The sample has tens of thousands of clones; 80% are singletons. Input material: PBMCs. This TCR was recovered from a male donor in good health and CMV-seronegative. The chain is built from TRBV9 and TRBJ2-5; 9 nucleotides agree with TRBD2. The DNA for the CDR3 is TGTGCCAGCAGCGTAGGCGGGAGGGAAGAGACCCAGTACTTC. Protein: CASSVGGREETQYF.